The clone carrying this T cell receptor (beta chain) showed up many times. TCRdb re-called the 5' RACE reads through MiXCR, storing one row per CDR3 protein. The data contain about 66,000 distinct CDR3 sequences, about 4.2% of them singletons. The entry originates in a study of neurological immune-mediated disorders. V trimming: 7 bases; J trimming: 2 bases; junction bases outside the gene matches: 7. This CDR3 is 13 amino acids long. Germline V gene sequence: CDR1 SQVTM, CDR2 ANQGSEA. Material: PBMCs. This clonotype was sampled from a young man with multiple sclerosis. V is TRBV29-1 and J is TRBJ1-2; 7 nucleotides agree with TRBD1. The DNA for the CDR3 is TGCAGCGCCCACAGGGGTAGGAACTATGGCTACACCTTC. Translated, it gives CSAHRGRNYGYTF.